This is a list of T cell receptor beta chains from one sample in a study of Graves' ophthalmopathy and Graves' hyperthyroidism. TCRdb fed the multiplex PCR reads into MiXCR, producing one record per CDR3 protein. The sample shows roughly 1.1 million distinct CDR3 sequences, about two fifths of them seen only once. Sequencing used peripheral blood or thyroid tissue (not recorded which). These receptors were taken from an adult man with Graves' hyperthyroidism. CDR3s include the opening cysteine and the closing phenylalanine or tryptophan. The order of the fields is D gene, V gene, J gene, clone size, CDR3 DNA, CDR3 protein. D genes are given only for firm matches. The listing skips clone size in some rows; elsewhere it reads once, few, many or a size class.

.	TRBV25-1	TRBJ1-6	.	TGTGCCAGCAGTGAATATGATTTTTATGTGGACAGCCGCAGCTCCTATAATTCACCCCTCCACTTT	CASSEYDFYVDSRSSYNSPLHF
TRBD2	TRBV7-2	TRBJ2-7	once	TGTGCCAGCAGCCAGCGGGGGACTGCAACCTACGGGCAGTACTTC	CASSQRGTATYGQYF
TRBD1	TRBV6-2/TRBV6-3	TRBJ1-1	.	TGTGCCAGCAGAGCTTCGACAGGGGCCTACCTTCGGGCTTTCTTT	CASRASTGAYLRAFF
.	TRBV10-3	TRBJ1-2	.	TGTGCCATCAAGGCCGCGAACACTGAAGCTGGCTACACCTTC	CAIKAANTEAGYTF
TRBD1	TRBV10-2	TRBJ2-7	many	TGCGCCACTACCCCCGACAGGGGGTCCTACGAGCAGTACTTC	CATTPDRGSYEQYF
.	TRBV6-6	TRBJ1-6	.	TGTGCCAGCAGCTCCCCGGGGAATTCACCCTTCCACTTT	CASSSPGNSPFHF
TRBD2	TRBV7-2	TRBJ2-2	many	TGTGCCAGCAGCTTATCGATAGCGGGAGCGACGAACACCGGGGAGCTGTTTTTT	CASSLSIAGATNTGELFF
.	TRBV11-2	TRBJ2-6	.	TGTGCCAGCAGCTTAGTAGGGGTCCTAGGAAGTGGGGCCAACGTCCTGACTTTC	CASSLVGVLGSGANVLTF
.	TRBV12-3/TRBV12-4	TRBJ1-2	few	TGTGCCAGCAGTTTTCGGACACACAGTCGCTATGGCTACACCTTC	CASSFRTHSRYGYTF
.	TRBV7-3	TRBJ1-5	many	TGTGCCAGCGCCCCCGATAGCAATCAGCCCCAGCATTTT	CASAPDSNQPQHF
TRBD2	TRBV7-3	TRBJ2-7	.	TGTGCCAGCAGCCCCAATCGACTAGCGGGAGTCTCCTACGAGCAGTACTTC	CASSPNRLAGVSYEQYF
TRBD2	TRBV25-1	TRBJ2-5	few	TGTGCCAGCAGGGGACCTAGCGGGAGTCAGTGGAGGCAAGAGACCCAGTACTTC	CASRGPSGSQWRQETQYF
.	TRBV27	TRBJ1-4	.	TGTGCCAGCAGAAGAGAGGGGACTAATGAAAAACTGTTTTTT	CASRREGTNEKLFF
.	TRBV6-1	TRBJ2-5	few	TGTGCCAGCAGTTATGAGCGTGTATTAGAGACCCAGTACTTC	CASSYERVLETQYF
TRBD1	TRBV7-2	TRBJ1-2	many	TGTGCCAGCAGCTTGAACCGGGACAGGGGGGCTGGCTACACCTTC	CASSLNRDRGAGYTF
.	TRBV5-6	TRBJ1-1	many	TGTGCCAGCAGCTTCCCAGGGATGAACACTGAAGCTTTCTTT	CASSFPGMNTEAFF
TRBD1	TRBV15	TRBJ1-1	.	TGTGCCACCAGCCCCCGAGGCGGGACAGGGGAAGGGACTGAAGCTTTCTTT	CATSPRGGTGEGTEAFF
.	TRBV6-5	TRBJ2-6	few	TGTGCCAGCAGTGAAAGAGACTCTGGGGCCAACGTCCTGACTTTC	CASSERDSGANVLTF
.	TRBV6-1	TRBJ1-1	many	TGTGCCAGCAGTGAAGCGCAGGGTGCGAACACTGAAGCTTTCTTT	CASSEAQGANTEAFF
.	TRBV11-2	TRBJ2-7	.	TGTGCCAGCAGTTGGGGACAGTACTTC	CASSWGQYF
.	TRBV27	TRBJ1-6	many	TGTGCCAGCACGACGGGAGATTCACCCCTCCACTTT	CASTTGDSPLHF
.	TRBV10-3	TRBJ2-2	many	TGTGCCAGCTGGCCCACAAACACCGGGGAGCTGTTTTTT	CASWPTNTGELFF
.	TRBV15	TRBJ2-5	.	TGTGCCACCAGCAGCCCCCGGGACAACCAAGAGACCCAGTACTTC	CATSSPRDNQETQYF
.	TRBV7-3	TRBJ2-7	.	TGTGCCAGCAGCCCCAGAGGCAGCTGGGACCTCTACGAGCAGTACTTC	CASSPRGSWDLYEQYF
.	TRBV10-3	TRBJ1-1	few	TGTGCCAGCAGTAAAAGGAACACCGCTGAAGCTTTCTTT	CASSKRNTAEAFF
TRBD2	TRBV5-1	TRBJ2-7	many	TGCGCCAGCAGGAAGCCGGGACTAACGTCCGAGCAGTACTTC	CASRKPGLTSEQYF
.	TRBV7-9	TRBJ2-2	many	TGTGCCGGAGTTGAGGGGCGCGGGGAGCTGTTTTTT	CAGVEGRGELFF
TRBD2	TRBV3-1	TRBJ2-7	.	TGTGCCAGCAGCATCCCGGGGGGAGGGGCGGGGGAGCAGTACTTC	CASSIPGGGAGEQYF
.	TRBV7-2	TRBJ2-5	.	TGTGCCAGCAAAAGTCCCCGGGACGGAGGGGAGACCCAGTACTTC	CASKSPRDGGETQYF
TRBD1	TRBV7-2	TRBJ2-7	few	TGTGCCAGCAGCGTAACCGGGACAGAACCATACGAGCAGTACTTC	CASSVTGTEPYEQYF
TRBD1	TRBV6-4	TRBJ1-1	few	TGTGCCAGCAGTTGGACAGGGACGAACACTGAAGCTTTCTTT	CASSWTGTNTEAFF
.	TRBV10-3	TRBJ1-1	many	TGTGCCATCAGTGAACAGGAGAACACTGAAGCTTTCTTT	CAISEQENTEAFF
.	TRBV24-1	TRBJ1-2	.	TGTGCCACCAGCGGACGGCTCGGGGATGGCTACACCTTC	CATSGRLGDGYTF
TRBD1	TRBV27	TRBJ1-4	few	TGTGCCAGCAGTTTATACCGCAGGGGGGTAGGAGAAAAACTGTTTTTT	CASSLYRRGVGEKLFF
.	TRBV4-3	TRBJ1-1	.	TGCGCCAGCAGCCAAGAGGCAGCGGGGGACACTGAAGCTTTCTTT	CASSQEAAGDTEAFF
.	TRBV4-3	TRBJ1-4	many	TGCGCCAGCAGCCACGGTGGACAGTTGGGCAATGAAAAACTGTTTTTT	CASSHGGQLGNEKLFF
.	TRBV14	TRBJ1-2	many	TGTGCCAGCAGCCAAGTGACAGACAGGACGAGCTACACCTTC	CASSQVTDRTSYTF
TRBD1	TRBV5-4	TRBJ2-7	few	TGCGCCAGCAGCCAAAGGACAGGGGGCCCCTACGAGCAGTACTTC	CASSQRTGGPYEQYF
.	TRBV9	TRBJ2-2	many	TGTGCCAGCAGCGTAGGTGGATTCGGGGCCGGGGAGCTGTTTTTT	CASSVGGFGAGELFF
TRBD1	TRBV20-1	TRBJ2-7	.	TGCAGTGCTACCCGGACAGGGTGGGCCTACGAGCAGTACTTC	CSATRTGWAYEQYF
TRBD2	TRBV20-1	TRBJ2-5	few	TGCAGTGCTAGGGTTCCGACTAGCGGGAGGGAGACCCAGTACTTC	CSARVPTSGRETQYF
.	TRBV7-9	TRBJ2-7	many	TGTGCCAGCAGCTTACGGACCGATCACGAGCAGTACTTC	CASSLRTDHEQYF
.	TRBV4-1	TRBJ2-5	few	TGTGCCAGCAGCCCCCGGGGCGGACAACCGGAGACCCAGTACTTC	CASSPRGGQPETQYF
TRBD1	TRBV14	TRBJ1-1	.	TGTGCCAGCAGCCATCGGACCGGGACAGGGGCCTACGCTGAAGCTTTCTTT	CASSHRTGTGAYAEAFF
TRBD1	TRBV5-1	TRBJ1-6	.	TGCGCCAGCAGCTTTTTCGGGACAGGGGACTCACCCCTCCACTTT	CASSFFGTGDSPLHF
.	TRBV20-1	TRBJ1-1	.	TGCAGTGCTAGCCGGATGGGGCGGGAACTGGCTGAAGCTTTCTTT	CSASRMGRELAEAFF
TRBD1	TRBV25-1	TRBJ1-2	few	TGTGCCAGCTTGGCTGGGACAGGCGCCAATAACTATGGCTACACCTTC	CASLAGTGANNYGYTF
.	TRBV5-1	TRBJ2-2	many	TGTGCCAGCAGCTTGCGGCAGAACACCGGGGAGCTGTTTTTT	CASSLRQNTGELFF
.	TRBV4-1	TRBJ1-5	few	TGCGCCAGCAGCCAAGATCCGCCCATCGATAGCAATCAGCCCCAGCATTTT	CASSQDPPIDSNQPQHF
TRBD1	TRBV7-9	TRBJ1-5	.	TGTGCCAGCAGCTTAACGACAGGGATCGGGACCCAGCATTTT	CASSLTTGIGTQHF